A single sample gave rise to the 12 T cell receptor beta chains below, sequenced in a study of T cells in Graves' hyperthyroidism and ophthalmopathy. Template material for amplifying TCR beta CDR3 regions consisted of RNA transcripts. During a first-round RT-PCR of the TCR CDR3, the HTBI primer set was used. From the multiplex PCR reads, TCRdb called clonotypes with MiXCR, one entry per CDR3 protein. The sample includes 600,000 or so distinct CDR3 sequences, 46% of them seen just once. Sequencing was carried out using peripheral blood or thyroid tissue (not recorded which). The receptors derive from a woman aged 18-29 years with Graves' hyperthyroidism.

The rearrangement links TRBV7-2 to TRBJ1-2; tentatively, D is TRBD1 (5 bases). Germline values: CDR1 SGHTA, CDR2 FQGNSA. This CDR3 spans 12 amino acids. V was pared by 8 bases and J by 7 bases, with 14 bases between. The CDR3, as DNA: TGTGCCAGCGAGCCCCCCCAGGGTGGCTACACCTTC. Protein: CASEPPQGGYTF.

This clonotype was counted a few times. The gene calls are TRBV20-1 and TRBJ1-4; tentatively, D is TRBD1 (5 bases). This CDR3 spans 13 amino acids. V lost 6 bases and J 5 bases, leaving 13 bases between the germline ends. Looked up from germline, CDR1 is DFQATT and CDR2 is SNEGSKA (reference sequence). CDR3 amino acids: CSALGPRNEKLFF. CDR3 DNA: TGCAGTGCGCTGGGACCGAGAAATGAAAAACTGTTTTTT.

This chain uses TRBV25-1 with TRBJ1-5; D gene ambiguous. V lost 10 bases to trimming and J lost 1 base, with 8 bases between them. Germline assignment: CDR1 MGHDK and CDR2 SYGVNS. The length of the CDR3 is 12 residues. The CDR3 is CAILMSNQPQHF. Written as DNA, the CDR3 is TGTGCCATCCTTATGAGCAATCAGCCCCAGCATTTT.

This clonotype was found a few times. Germline is not matched at one junction end, which may reflect a read error. This chain connects TRBV7-9 to TRBJ2-5; 7 nucleotides align to TRBD2. The CDR3 sequence is 15 residues long. Germline V gene lookup returns CDR1 SEHNR and CDR2 FQNEAQ (reference sequence). In DNA form, the CDR3 reads TGCGCCAGCAGCCAAGATCCCTACGGGAGGGAGACCCAGTACTTC. The encoded protein is CASSQDPYGRETQYF.

This clonotype was picked up many times. J is TRBJ2-5 and V is TRBV25-1, with TRBD2 as a possible D gene (6 bases). Deletions cut 7 bases from V and 4 bases from J, with 13 bases between. Germline CDR1 and CDR2: MGHDK and SYGVNS. The CDR3 runs 13 residues. The CDR3 nucleotides read TGTGCCAGCATGGAGGCGGGATTAGAGACCCAGTACTTC. It specifies CASMEAGLETQYF.

The chain has TRBV15 and TRBJ1-4; a possible D gene is TRBD1 (6 bases). CDR3 length equals 12 residues. V lost 1 base and J lost 13, with 10 bases in between. The germline V gene encodes CDR1 LNHNV and CDR2 YYDKDF (reference sequence). CDR3 in amino acids: CATSRVAGVLFF. The CDR3 DNA is TGTGCCACCAGCAGAGTTGCAGGGGTACTGTTTTTT.

V usage is TRBV7-8 and J usage is TRBJ1-1; no clear D gene. V lost 5 bases, J lost 0 bases, and 13 bases lay in between. CDR1 and CDR2 (germline): SGHVS, FQNEAQ. CDR3 length: 15 residues. CDR3: CASSRVGPLNTEAFF. CDR3 in DNA: TGTGCCAGCAGCCGGGTCGGGCCACTGAACACTGAAGCTTTCTTT.

This chain joins TRBV25-1 and TRBJ1-2; D is undetermined. This CDR3 comprises 15 residues. Germline values: CDR1 MGHDK, CDR2 SYGVNS. Trimming pared 2 bases from V and 4 bases from J, leaving 14 bases between. The CDR3 DNA sequence: TGTGCCAGCAGTGAAGACCAGGCTGACTTCTATGGCTACACCTTC. Residues: CASSEDQADFYGYTF.

In this sample, this clonotype turned up a few times. The chain carries TRBV25-1 and TRBJ1-1; 9 bases are a match to TRBD1. Trimming removed 2 bases from V and 4 bases from J; junction bases left unmatched: 2. Germline V CDR1 and CDR2: MGHDK, SYGVNS. The CDR3 totals 14 residues. The CDR3 loop is CASSETGGLTEAFF. CDR3 DNA sequence: TGTGCCAGCAGTGAAACAGGGGGCCTCACTGAAGCTTTCTTT.

V gene TRBV7-9 combines with J gene TRBJ1-2; the D gene is possibly TRBD1 (5 bases). Germline CDR1 and CDR2: SEHNR and FQNEAQ (reference sequence). The V and J ends lost 5 bases and 14 bases respectively, with 18 bases between them. This CDR3 contains 12 residues. CDR3: CASSVDGGSETF. The CDR3, as DNA: TGTGCCAGCAGCGTAGATGGGGGTTCAGAGACCTTC.

This clonotype was picked up a small number of times. CDR3 DNA: TGTGCCAGCAGGGTTCAGGGGCAAGGAAACACCATATATTTT. Its translation: CASRVQGQGNTIYF. The chain employs TRBV2 and TRBJ1-3; D may be TRBD1 (6 bases). CDR1 SNHLY and CDR2 FYNNEI come from the germline V gene. The CDR3 totals 14 residues. V lost 6 bases to trimming and J lost 4 bases, with 13 bases between them.

This clonotype was observed many times. The CDR3 sequence: CASSLRAATNEKLFF. For the CDR3, the DNA is TGTGCCAGCAGCCTGCGGGCTGCAACTAATGAAAAACTGTTTTTT. The chain employs TRBV7-6 and TRBJ1-4; D gene uncertain. Germline loops: CDR1 SGHVS, CDR2 FNYEAQ. The CDR3 has 15 residues. The germline V and J ends were trimmed by 5 bases and 0 bases, with 10 bases remaining between them. Full variable domain (missing parts from reference TRBV7-6 and TRBJ1-4): GAGVSQSPRYKVTKRGQDVALRCDPISGHVSLYWYRQALGQGPEFLTYFNYEAQQDKSGLPNDRFSAERPEGSISTLTIQRTEQRDSAMYRCASSLRAATNEKLFFGSGTQLSVL.